The 6 T cell receptor beta chains in this list originate from one sample, sequenced in a study of blood T cell repertoires in COVID-19. Sequencing was performed with immunoSEQ multiplex PCR; in TCRdb, only in-frame clones are kept and a portion is missing. Of roughly 200,000 clones in the sample, 90% are singletons; the top ten hold roughly 0.6%. Sample: peripheral blood. The receptors originated from a man aged 45-65 years with acute or convalescent COVID-19.

V gene TRBV3-1 (or the pseudogene TRBV3-2) combines with J gene TRBJ1-3; perhaps TRBD1 as D (6 bases). Germline V gene sequence: CDR1 LGHDT, CDR2 YNNKEL (reference sequence). V was cut by 0 bases and J by 2 bases, with 8 bases left in between. The CDR3 is made up of 15 amino acids. CDR3 amino acids: CASSQDKGAGNTIYF. The CDR3 DNA reads TGTGCCAGCAGCCAAGATAAGGGGGCTGGAAACACCATATATTTT.

DNA of the CDR3: TGTGCCATCAGAACTAGCGGGAGGAGGACAGATACGCAGTATTTT. Protein product: CAIRTSGRRTDTQYF. The chain couples TRBV10-3 to TRBJ2-3, with TRBD2 identical over 12 bases. CDR1 and CDR2 from the germline V gene are ENHRY and SYGVKD. The V and J ends lost 6 bases and 3 bases, in that order; junction bases with no gene match: 4. This CDR3 is built from 15 residues.

The chain recombines TRBV2 with TRBJ2-1; TRBD1 aligns across 8 bases. The CDR3 is 17 amino acids. After removal of 6 bases from V and 3 bases from J, the junction contained 13 bases not matched to a gene. Germline CDR1 is SNHLY and CDR2 is FYNNEI. The CDR3 loop is CASRDRDKGLGYNEQFF. The DNA of the CDR3 is TGTGCCAGCAGGGACAGGGACAAGGGTTTGGGCTACAATGAGCAGTTCTTC.

The rearrangement links TRBV11-2 to TRBJ2-3; 9 nucleotides match TRBD1. Trimming at V came to 5 bases and at J to 2 bases, leaving 8 bases not matched to a gene. The germline V gene encodes CDR1 SGHAT and CDR2 FQNNGV. This CDR3 is built from 16 residues. The DNA of the CDR3 is TGTGCCAGCAGCCCGGACAGGGGACGGCTCACAGATACGCAGTATTTT. Its protein is CASSPDRGRLTDTQYF.

The V gene is TRBV9, the J gene TRBJ2-3; TRBD2 might be the D (6 bases). This CDR3 has 14 residues. The germline V gene has CDR1 SGDLS and CDR2 YYNGEE. V lost 6 bases to trimming and J lost 1 base, with 12 bases between them. As DNA, the CDR3 is TGTGCCAGCAATGAAGGCGGGGGCACAGATACGCAGTATTTT. This translates into CASNEGGGTDTQYF.

The chain joins TRBV11-2 to TRBJ2-3; the match to TRBD2 covers 8 bases. The germline CDR1 and CDR2 sequences are SGHAT and FQNNGV. V was pared by 1 base and J by 5 bases, with 8 bases of the junction left unmatched. This CDR3 contains 16 residues. The CDR3 nucleotides read TGTGCCAGCAGCTTAGTCAGCCTAGCGGGCCAAGATACGCAGTATTTT. Protein: CASSLVSLAGQDTQYF.